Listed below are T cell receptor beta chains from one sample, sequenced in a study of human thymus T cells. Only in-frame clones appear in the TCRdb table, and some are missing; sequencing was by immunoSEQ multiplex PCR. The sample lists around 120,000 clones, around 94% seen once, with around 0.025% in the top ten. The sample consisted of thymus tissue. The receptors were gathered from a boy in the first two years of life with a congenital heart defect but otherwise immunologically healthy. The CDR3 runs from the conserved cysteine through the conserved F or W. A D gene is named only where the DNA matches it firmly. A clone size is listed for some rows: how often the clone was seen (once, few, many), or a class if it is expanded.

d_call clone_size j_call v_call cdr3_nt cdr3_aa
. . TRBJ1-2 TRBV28 TGTGCCAGCAGTTTTTGGACGCTCCATGGCTACACCTTC CASSFWTLHGYTF
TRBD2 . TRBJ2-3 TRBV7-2 TGTGCCAGCAGCTTCCTATGGGCGGGGGTTTGGGATACGCAGTATTTT CASSFLWAGVWDTQYF
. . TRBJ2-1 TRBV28 TGTGCCAGCAGTTCAATTCTCGACAGGTCCCCCTGGGATGAGCAGTTCTTC CASSSILDRSPWDEQFF
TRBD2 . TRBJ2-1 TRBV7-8 TGTGCCAGCAGCCAGAATGGGTGGCTAGCGGGGGAAGAAGAGCAGTTCTTC CASSQNGWLAGEEEQFF
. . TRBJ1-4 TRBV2 TGTGCCAGCAGTGAAATTCGGTACAGAGGGGATGAAAAACTGTTTTTT CASSEIRYRGDEKLFF
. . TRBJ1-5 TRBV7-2 TGTGCCAGCAGCTTAGAGACACCTTTTAGCAATCAGCCCCAGCATTTT CASSLETPFSNQPQHF
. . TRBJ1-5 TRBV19 TGTGCCAGTAGTCCGGACAGAGCCGCCAATCAGCCCCAGCATTTT CASSPDRAANQPQHF
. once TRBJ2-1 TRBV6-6 TGTGCCAGCACCGGACGAGGGGGGGAGTACAATGAGCAGTTCTTC CASTGRGGEYNEQFF
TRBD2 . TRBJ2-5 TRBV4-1 TGCGCCAGCAGCCAAAAGGGAAGGTCTAGCGGGGGTGAATACCAAGAGACCCAGTACTTC CASSQKGRSSGGEYQETQYF
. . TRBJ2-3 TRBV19 TGTGCCAGTAGGAGGGGCACAGATACGCAGTATTTT CASRRGTDTQYF
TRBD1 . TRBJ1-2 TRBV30 TGTGCCTGGAGTGTACGCGGGACAGGGGGATCGAAGTATGGCTACACCTTC CAWSVRGTGGSKYGYTF
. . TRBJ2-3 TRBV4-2 TGTGCCAGCAGCCTCCCCGGGGGGCGGGCAGATACGCAGTATTTT CASSLPGGRADTQYF
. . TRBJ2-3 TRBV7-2 TGTGCCAGCAGCCGATCCCGAGGGGGACGCGGGGTCACAGATACGCAGTATTTT CASSRSRGGRGVTDTQYF
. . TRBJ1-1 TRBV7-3 TGTGCCAGCAGCGTATTCTATAACACTGAAGCTTTCTTT CASSVFYNTEAFF
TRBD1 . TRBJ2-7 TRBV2 TGTGCCAGCAGGGCCGGGACAGCATACTACGAGCAGTACTTC CASRAGTAYYEQYF
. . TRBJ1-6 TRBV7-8 TGTGCCAGCAGCTTAGCGCGGGCAGAATTGCAAATCTCCTATAATTCACCCCTCCACTTT CASSLARAELQISYNSPLHF
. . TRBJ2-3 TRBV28 TGTGCCATTGGAGTGGGGGATACGCAGTATTTT CAIGVGDTQYF
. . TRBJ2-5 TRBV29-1 TGCAGCGTTGAAACTAGGGAAGAGACCCAGTACTTC CSVETREETQYF
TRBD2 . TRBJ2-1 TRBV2 TGTGCCAGCAGCGCGGGACTAGCGGGGGGAAATGAGCAGTTCTTC CASSAGLAGGNEQFF
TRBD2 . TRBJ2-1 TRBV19 TGTGCCAGTAGTATGCTAGCGGGGGTCATTTACAATGAGCAGTTCTTC CASSMLAGVIYNEQFF
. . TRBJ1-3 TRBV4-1 TGCGCCATCTGGTCATGGGAGTCAAACACCATATATTTT CAIWSWESNTIYF
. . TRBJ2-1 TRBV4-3 TGCGCCAGCAGCCAAGGGGGCGTACGCAATGAGCAGTTCTTC CASSQGGVRNEQFF
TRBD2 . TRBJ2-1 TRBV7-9 TGTGCCAGCAGCCCCCTTAGCGGGGGTGAGCAGTTCTTC CASSPLSGGEQFF
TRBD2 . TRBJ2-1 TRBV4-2 TGTGCCAGCAGCCAAGAAAGTAGCGGGGGATATGGTGAGCAGTTCTTC CASSQESSGGYGEQFF
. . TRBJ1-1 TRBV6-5 TGTGCCAGCAGTTATCGGCCGGAGAACACTGAAGCTTTCTTT CASSYRPENTEAFF
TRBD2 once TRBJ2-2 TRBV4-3 TGCGCCAGCGCCACTAAGCGGGGGACCTACACCGGGGAGCTGTTTTTT CASATKRGTYTGELFF
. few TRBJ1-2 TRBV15 TGTGCCACCAGCAGAGATGCTGGCGGATCGTACTATGGCTACACCTTC CATSRDAGGSYYGYTF
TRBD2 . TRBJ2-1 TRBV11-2 TGTGCCAGCAGCCCAAGGGGAGCGGGGGGTCTAGAGCAGTTCTTC CASSPRGAGGLEQFF
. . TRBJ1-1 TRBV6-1 TGTGCCAGCAGTTTCTTCCCGAGGGGTATCACTGAAGCTTTCTTT CASSFFPRGITEAFF
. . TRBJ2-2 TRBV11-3 TGTGCCAGCAGCTTGGGGAGCACCGGGGAGCTGTTTTTT CASSLGSTGELFF
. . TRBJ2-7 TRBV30 TGTGCCTGGAGGGGGACTCCACGGCGGGAGCAGTACTTC CAWRGTPRREQYF
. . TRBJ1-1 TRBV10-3 TGTGCCATCAGTCCTAGGGACATTCGCTTCGAAGCTTTCTTT CAISPRDIRFEAFF
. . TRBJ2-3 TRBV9 TGTGCCAGCAGCGTAGAAGGGGGGGCCAGGGATACGCAGTATTTT CASSVEGGARDTQYF
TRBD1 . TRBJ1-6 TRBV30 TGTGCCTGGAGATGGACAGGGGGGTCACCCCTCCACTTT CAWRWTGGSPLHF
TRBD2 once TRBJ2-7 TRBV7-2 TGTGCCAGCAGCCTCGTTAGCGGGGGAACCCCCAACGAGCAGTACTTC CASSLVSGGTPNEQYF
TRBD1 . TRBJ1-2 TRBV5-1 TGCGCCAGCAGACCGGGACAGGGTGGGGGCTACACCTTC CASRPGQGGGYTF
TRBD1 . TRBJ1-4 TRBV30 TGTGCCTGGAGCCTTGCTGACGGACAGGGGAAAAAACTGTTTTTT CAWSLADGQGKKLFF
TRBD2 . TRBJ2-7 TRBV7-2 TGTGCCAGCAGCCCTAGCGGGGACCACGAGCAGTACTTC CASSPSGDHEQYF
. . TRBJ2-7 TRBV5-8 TGTGCCAGCAGCTTGAGGTTGGCAGAACCACCCTACGAGCAGTACTTC CASSLRLAEPPYEQYF
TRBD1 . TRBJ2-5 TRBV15 TGTGCCACCAGCAGAGATGGGGGACAGGCCCACCAAGAGACCCAGTACTTC CATSRDGGQAHQETQYF
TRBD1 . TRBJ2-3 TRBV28 TGTGCCAGCAGTTTACCGGGACAGGGAAGGACAGATACGCAGTATTTT CASSLPGQGRTDTQYF